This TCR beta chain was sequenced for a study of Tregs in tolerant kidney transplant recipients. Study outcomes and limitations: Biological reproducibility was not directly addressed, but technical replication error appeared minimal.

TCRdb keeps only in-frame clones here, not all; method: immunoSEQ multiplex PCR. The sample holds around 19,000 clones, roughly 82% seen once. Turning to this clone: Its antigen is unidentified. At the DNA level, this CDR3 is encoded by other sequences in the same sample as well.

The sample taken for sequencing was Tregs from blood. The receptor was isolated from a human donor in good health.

CDR3 region: CAWKGALGGGASGNTIYF. The DNA of the CDR3 is TGTGCCTGGAAGGGTGCGTTGGGCGGGGGGGCTTCAGGAAACACCATATATTTT. V is TRBV30 and J is TRBJ1-3; tentatively, D is TRBD1 (6 bases). Germline-derived CDR1 and CDR2 are GTSNPN and SVGIG (reference sequence). V lost 4 bases and J 4 bases, leaving 26 bases between the germline ends. CDR3 length equals 18 residues.